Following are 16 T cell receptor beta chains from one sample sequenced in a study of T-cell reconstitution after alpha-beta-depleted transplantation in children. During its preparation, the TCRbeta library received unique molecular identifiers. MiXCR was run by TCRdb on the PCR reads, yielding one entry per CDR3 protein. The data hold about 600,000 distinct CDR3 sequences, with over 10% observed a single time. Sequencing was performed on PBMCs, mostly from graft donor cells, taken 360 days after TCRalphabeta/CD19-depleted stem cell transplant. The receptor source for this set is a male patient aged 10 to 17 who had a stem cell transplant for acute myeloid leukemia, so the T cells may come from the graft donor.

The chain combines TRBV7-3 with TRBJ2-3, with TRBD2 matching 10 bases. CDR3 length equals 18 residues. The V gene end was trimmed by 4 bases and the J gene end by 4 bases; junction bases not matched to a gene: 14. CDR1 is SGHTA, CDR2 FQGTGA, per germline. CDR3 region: CASSSDRGAGGIADTQYF. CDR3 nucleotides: TGTGCCAGCAGCTCCGACAGGGGAGCGGGAGGGATAGCAGATACGCAGTATTTT.

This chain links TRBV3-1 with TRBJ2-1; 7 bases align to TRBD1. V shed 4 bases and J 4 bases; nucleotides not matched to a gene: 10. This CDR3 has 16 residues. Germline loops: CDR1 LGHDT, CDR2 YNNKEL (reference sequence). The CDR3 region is CASSPVRDSLYNEQFF. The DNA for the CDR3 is TGTGCCAGCAGCCCGGTCCGGGACAGCTTATACAATGAGCAGTTCTTC.

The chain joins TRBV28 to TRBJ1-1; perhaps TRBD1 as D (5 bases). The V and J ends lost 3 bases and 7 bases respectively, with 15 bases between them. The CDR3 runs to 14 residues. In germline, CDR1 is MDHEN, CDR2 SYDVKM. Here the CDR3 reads CASSFLLGAFEAFF. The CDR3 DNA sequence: TGTGCCAGCAGTTTTCTCCTAGGGGCGTTTGAAGCTTTCTTT.

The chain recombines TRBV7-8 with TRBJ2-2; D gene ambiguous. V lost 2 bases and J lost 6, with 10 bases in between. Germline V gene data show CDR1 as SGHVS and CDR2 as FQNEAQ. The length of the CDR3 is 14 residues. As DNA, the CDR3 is TGTGCCAGCAGCTTATCACAGTCTGCCGGGGAGCTGTTTTTT. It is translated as CASSLSQSAGELFF.

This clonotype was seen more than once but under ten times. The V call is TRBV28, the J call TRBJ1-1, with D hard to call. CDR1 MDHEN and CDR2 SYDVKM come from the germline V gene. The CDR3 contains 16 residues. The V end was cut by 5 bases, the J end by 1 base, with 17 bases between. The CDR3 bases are TGTGCCAGCAGTCCACTTGGGCAGCGGGCGAACACTGAAGCTTTCTTT. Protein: CASSPLGQRANTEAFF.

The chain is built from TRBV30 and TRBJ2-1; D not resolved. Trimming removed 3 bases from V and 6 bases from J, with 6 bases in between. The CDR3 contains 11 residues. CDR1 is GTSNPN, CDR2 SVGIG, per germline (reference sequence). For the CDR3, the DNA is TGTGCCTGGAGAGTTTCCAATGAGCAGTTCTTC. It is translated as CAWRVSNEQFF.

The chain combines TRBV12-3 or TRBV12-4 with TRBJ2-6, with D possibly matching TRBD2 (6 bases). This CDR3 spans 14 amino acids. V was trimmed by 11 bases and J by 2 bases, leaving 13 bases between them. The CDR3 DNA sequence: TGTGCCGCCACTGGCGGGGCTGGGGCCAACGTCCTGACTTTC. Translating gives CAATGGAGANVLTF.

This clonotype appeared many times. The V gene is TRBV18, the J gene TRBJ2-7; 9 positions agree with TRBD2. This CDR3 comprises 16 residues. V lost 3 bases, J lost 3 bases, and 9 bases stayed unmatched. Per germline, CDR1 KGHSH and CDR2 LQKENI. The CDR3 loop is CASSPTGSGRGYEQYF. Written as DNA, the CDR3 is TGTGCCAGCTCACCGACCGGTAGCGGGAGAGGCTACGAGCAGTACTTC.

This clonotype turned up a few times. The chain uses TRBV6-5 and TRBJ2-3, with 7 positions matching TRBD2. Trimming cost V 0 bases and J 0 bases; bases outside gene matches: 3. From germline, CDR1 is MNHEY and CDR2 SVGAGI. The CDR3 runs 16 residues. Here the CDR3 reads CASSYSGGKSTDTQYF. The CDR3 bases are TGTGCCAGCAGTTACTCGGGGGGGAAAAGCACAGATACGCAGTATTTT.

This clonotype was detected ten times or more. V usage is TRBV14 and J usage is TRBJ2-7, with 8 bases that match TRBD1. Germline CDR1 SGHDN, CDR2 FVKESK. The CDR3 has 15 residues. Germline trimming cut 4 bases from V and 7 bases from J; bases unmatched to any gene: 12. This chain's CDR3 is CASSPWTGQSGEQYF. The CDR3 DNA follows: TGTGCCAGCAGCCCCTGGACAGGGCAAAGTGGTGAGCAGTACTTC. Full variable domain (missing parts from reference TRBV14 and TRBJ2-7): EAGVTQFPSHSVIEKGQTVTLRCDPISGHDNLYWYRRVMGKEIKFLLHFVKESKQDESGMPNNRFLAERTGGTYSTLKVQPAELEDSGVYFCASSPWTGQSGEQYFGPGTRLTVT.

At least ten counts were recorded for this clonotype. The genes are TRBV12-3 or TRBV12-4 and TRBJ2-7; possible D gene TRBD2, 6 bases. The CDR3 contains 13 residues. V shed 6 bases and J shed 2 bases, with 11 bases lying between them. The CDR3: CASRRSGTYEQYF. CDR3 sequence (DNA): TGTGCCAGCAGGCGTAGCGGTACCTACGAGCAGTACTTC.

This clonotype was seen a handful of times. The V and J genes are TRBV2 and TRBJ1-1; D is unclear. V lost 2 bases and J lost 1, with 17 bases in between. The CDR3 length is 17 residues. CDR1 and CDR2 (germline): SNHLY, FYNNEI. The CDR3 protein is CASSEPGSLSRNTEAFF. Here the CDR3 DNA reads TGTGCCAGCAGTGAACCGGGATCGCTTAGCAGGAACACTGAAGCTTTCTTT. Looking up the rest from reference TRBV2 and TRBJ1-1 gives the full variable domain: EPEVTQTPSHQVTQMGQEVILRCVPISNHLYFYWYRQILGQKVEFLVSFYNNEISEKSEIFDDQFSVERPDGSNFTLKIRSTKLEDSAMYFCASSEPGSLSRNTEAFFGQGTRLTVV.

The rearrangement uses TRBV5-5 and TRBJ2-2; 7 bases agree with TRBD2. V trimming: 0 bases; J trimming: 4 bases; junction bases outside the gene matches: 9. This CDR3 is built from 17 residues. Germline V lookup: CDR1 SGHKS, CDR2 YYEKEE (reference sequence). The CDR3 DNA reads TGTGCCAGCAGCTTGGATATGGGGCGGGAGTTCACCGGGGAGCTGTTTTTT. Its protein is CASSLDMGREFTGELFF.

CDR3 coding DNA: TGCAGCGTTTCAGGAGGGGCCTACTCCTACGAGCAGTACTTC. This encodes CSVSGGAYSYEQYF. V is TRBV29-1 and J is TRBJ2-7, with a weak D call TRBD2 (6 bases). With 5 bases removed from V and 0 bases from J, the gap between germline ends came to 14 bases. Germline loops: CDR1 SQVTM, CDR2 ANQGSEA. The CDR3 consists of 14 residues.

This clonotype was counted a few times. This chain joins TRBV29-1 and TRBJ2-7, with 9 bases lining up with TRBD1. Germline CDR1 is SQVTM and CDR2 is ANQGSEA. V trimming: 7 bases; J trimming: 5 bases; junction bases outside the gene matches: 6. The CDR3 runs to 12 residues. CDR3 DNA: TGCAGCGGGAGGGACAGGGCCAACGAGCAGTACTTC. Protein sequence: CSGRDRANEQYF.

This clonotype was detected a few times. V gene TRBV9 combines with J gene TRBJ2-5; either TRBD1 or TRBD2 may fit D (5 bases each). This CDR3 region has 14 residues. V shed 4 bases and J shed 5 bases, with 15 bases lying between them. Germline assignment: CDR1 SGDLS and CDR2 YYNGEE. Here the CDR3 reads CASSYGASWETQYF. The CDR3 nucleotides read TGTGCCAGCAGCTACGGGGCTAGCTGGGAGACCCAGTACTTC.